Below are 3 T cell receptor beta chains sequenced from a single sample in a study of cytomegalovirus exposure and HLA in healthy donors. Here immunoSEQ multiplex PCR was the method, and the copy in TCRdb shows in-frame clones only, minus some. The sample includes 110,000 to 150,000 clones, 86% of them seen just once. What was sequenced was PBMCs. These receptors all come from a man aged 18 to 29 in good health and CMV-seronegative.

The V and J genes are TRBV7-9 and TRBJ2-1; D might be TRBD1 (6 bases). Deletions cut 3 bases from V and 5 bases from J, with 8 bases between. The CDR3 spans 13 residues. CDR1 is SEHNR and CDR2 is FQNEAQ in the germline V gene (reference sequence). Here the CDR3 reads CASSLTGNNEQFF. For the CDR3, the DNA is TGTGCCAGCAGCTTGACAGGAAACAATGAGCAGTTCTTC.

This sequence joins TRBV6-5 and TRBJ2-7; D possibly corresponds to TRBD1 (6 bases). Deletions cut 3 bases from V and 3 bases from J, with 12 bases between. CDR3 length: 14 amino acids. The germline CDR1 and CDR2 sequences are MNHEY and SVGAGI. The CDR3 sequence: CASSYAEGVYEQYF. In DNA, the CDR3 is TGTGCCAGCAGTTATGCCGAGGGGGTCTACGAGCAGTACTTC.

The rearrangement links TRBV5-5 to TRBJ1-4, with D possibly matching TRBD1 (6 bases). V was pared by 0 bases and J by 5 bases, with 8 bases between. This CDR3 contains 14 residues. Germline lookup yields CDR1 SGHKS and CDR2 YYEKEE (reference sequence). This chain's CDR3 is CASSLGTENEKLFF. As DNA, the CDR3 is TGTGCCAGCAGCTTGGGGACAGAGAATGAAAAACTGTTTTTT.